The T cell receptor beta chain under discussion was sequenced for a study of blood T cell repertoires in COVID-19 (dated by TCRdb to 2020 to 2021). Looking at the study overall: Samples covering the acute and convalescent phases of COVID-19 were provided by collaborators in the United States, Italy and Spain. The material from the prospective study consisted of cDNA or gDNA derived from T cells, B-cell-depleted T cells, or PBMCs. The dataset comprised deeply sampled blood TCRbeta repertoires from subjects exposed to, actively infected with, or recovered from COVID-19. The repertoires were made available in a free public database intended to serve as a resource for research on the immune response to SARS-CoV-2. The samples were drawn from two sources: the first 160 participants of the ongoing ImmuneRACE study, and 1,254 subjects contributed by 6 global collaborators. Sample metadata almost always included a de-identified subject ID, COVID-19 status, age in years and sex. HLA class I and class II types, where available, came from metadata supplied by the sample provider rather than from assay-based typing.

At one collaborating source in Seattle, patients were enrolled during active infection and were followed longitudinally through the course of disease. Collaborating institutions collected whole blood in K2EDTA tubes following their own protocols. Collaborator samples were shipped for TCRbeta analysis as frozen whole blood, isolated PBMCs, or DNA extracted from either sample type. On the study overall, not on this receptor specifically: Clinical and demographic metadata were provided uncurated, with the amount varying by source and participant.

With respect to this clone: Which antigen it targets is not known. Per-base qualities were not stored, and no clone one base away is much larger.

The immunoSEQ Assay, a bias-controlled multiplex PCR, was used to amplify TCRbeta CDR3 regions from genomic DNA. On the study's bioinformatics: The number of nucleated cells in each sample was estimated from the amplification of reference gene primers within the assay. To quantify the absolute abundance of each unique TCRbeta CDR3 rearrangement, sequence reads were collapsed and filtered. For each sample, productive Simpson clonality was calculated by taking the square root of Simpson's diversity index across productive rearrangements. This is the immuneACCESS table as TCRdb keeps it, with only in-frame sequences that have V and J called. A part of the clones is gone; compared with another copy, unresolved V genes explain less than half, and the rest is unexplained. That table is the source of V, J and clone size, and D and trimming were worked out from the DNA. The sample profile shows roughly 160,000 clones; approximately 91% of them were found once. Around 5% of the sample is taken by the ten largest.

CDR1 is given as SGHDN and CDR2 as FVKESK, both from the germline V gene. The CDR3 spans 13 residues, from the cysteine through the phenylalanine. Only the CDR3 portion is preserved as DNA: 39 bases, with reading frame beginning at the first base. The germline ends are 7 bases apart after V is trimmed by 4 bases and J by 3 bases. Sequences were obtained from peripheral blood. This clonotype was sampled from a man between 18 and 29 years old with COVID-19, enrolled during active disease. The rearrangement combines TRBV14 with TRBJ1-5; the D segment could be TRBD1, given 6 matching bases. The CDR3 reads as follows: CASSRTVNQPQHF. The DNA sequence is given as TGTGCCAGCAGCCGGACAGTCAATCAGCCCCAGCATTTT.